The following is a T cell receptor (beta chain) sequence with its context. It lacks a known antigen. The read stops 3 residues short of the end of the CDR3; the missing end is completed from the germline J gene. The data are from a study of T cells in women clearing cervical HPV infection (dated by TCRdb to about 2018). Context from the whole study: The cases were 25 to 30 women with histologically confirmed HPV16-related CIN3 or worse, and 2 of these cases were invasive cancers. Controls were some 26 women whose single incident HPV16 infection cleared within 12 months without precancer or cancer developing. Blood from cases was collected at the visit at which the lesion was first identified, whereas blood from controls was collected once infection was no longer detected. For cases, the median interval between lesion detection and blood sampling was roughly 150 days, with an interquartile range of roughly 80 to 200 days. Since only a few of the women had HLA typing available, the possibility that HLA type was acting as a confounder could not be ruled out. The exploratory proof-of-principle case-control study was nested within the Guanacaste HPV Natural History Study in Costa Rica and compared TCR repertoires across cervical HPV16 outcomes. Cases were matched to controls by age within five years and by the year the sample was collected. Cases had a median age of about 34 years compared with roughly 41 for controls, and baseline characteristics showed no significant differences between the groups. The parent cohort enrolled about 10,000 women aged 18 or older in Guanacaste, Costa Rica, in about 1992 to 1995 and followed the women for more than six years. Quality controls consisted of five blinded duplicates per group, for a total of some 60 samples made up of around 50 participants and roughly 10 replicates.

Every participant had a single incident cervical HPV16 infection, and prevalent HPV16 infections were excluded. Cervical HPV DNA was detected by MY09/MY11 PCR, and genotyping was performed by dot-blot hybridization. Roughly 15 mL of heparinized blood were centrifuged, and the buffy coat was split into aliquots, frozen at -30 degrees C, and then kept at -80 degrees C. Genomic DNA was extracted from buffy coat specimens using QIAGEN kits. TCR beta CDR3 regions were amplified by multiplex PCR using the immunoSEQ assay from an average of roughly 1,100 ng genomic DNA per sample. Primer bias was corrected in the assay by using a complete synthetic TCR repertoire to establish an amplification baseline. Amplicons were sequenced on the Illumina platform. The paper's data handling went like this. Sequences were error-corrected by clustering with frequency ratios and a modified nearest-neighbor algorithm, then analyzed in the immunoSEQ Analyzer with IMGT gene definitions. At each rarefaction depth, TCR richness and evenness were averaged across 20 rarefaction repeats, and any sample with fewer sequences than the depth was left out. Relative abundances of V, D and J genes were compared between groups using Wilcoxon rank sum tests, with FDR correction applied. In the blinded duplicates, the intraclass correlation was 90% to 97% for TCR richness and averaged 76.4% across 65 to 75 gene segments. TCRdb carries this immuneACCESS record with in-frame sequences only. Its versions omit some clonotypes, under half of them owing to an unresolved V gene in the studies checked, with the rest unexplained. V, J and clone size were drawn from that table, and D and trimming were deduced from the DNA. In this sample's table one finds roughly 30,000 clones. The top ten hold 4.3% of the sample.

At the junction V is shortened by 9 bases and J by 4 bases, with 17 bases in between. CDR1 and CDR2 are read off the germline V gene as KGHDR and SFDVKD. Inclusive of the bounding cysteine and phenylalanine, the CDR3 is 14 residues long. Part of the CDR3 DNA is given, 33 bases translated from base 1. What the research found in general, with its limitations: Across sequencing depths, CIN3+ cases showed significantly higher TCR repertoire richness than controls, but evenness did not differ between the groups. By combining richness with V gene abundances, random forest classifiers separated cases from controls with an estimated AUC of roughly 0.84. Whether associations preceded infection or resulted from infection could not be shown with the cross-sectional design, and effector/memory subsets and HPV-specific T cells were not isolated. T-cell numbers per sample were unknown, so richness differences could reflect varying T-cell content rather than repertoire biology. Lower TRBV6-7 relative abundance was observed in cases than in controls (around 0.1% versus 0.15%; Bonferroni P = 0.0008).

Material for sequencing was blood buffy coat. The sequence was obtained from a woman between 18 and 75 years old with a cervical HPV16 infection that either progressed to CIN3+ or cleared (not recorded which). This receptor chain uses TRBV24-1 and TRBJ2-5, with TRBD2 as a weak D call on 5 bases. The CDR3 is CATAADGGRETQYF. The DNA read from the CDR3 is TGTGCCACCGCAGCGGACGGCGGTAGAGAGACC.